This T cell receptor beta chain was documented in a study of cytomegalovirus exposure and HLA in healthy donors. Study overall: Membership in the Caucasian-associated ancestry cluster was found for around 85% of 300 to 500 genotyped donors.

CDR1 MDHEN and CDR2 SYDVKM come from the germline V gene. The CDR3 length is 15 residues. The J segment lost 3 bases and the V segment lost 5 bases, leaving 5 bases of the junction unmatched. About this clone itself: What it binds is unknown.

The study, taken as a whole, reports: Reports showed the classifier diagnosing cytomegalovirus status with high specificity and sensitivity.

PCR primers comprised 60 Vbeta and 13 Jbeta primers. The repertoire was sequenced with immunoSEQ multiplex PCR; TCRdb's copy has only in-frame clones and lacks some. The sample comprises around 93,000 clones, approximately 80% of which are singletons, and about 3.8% rests with the top ten. The clonotype originates from a man in his forties or fifties in good health and CMV-seronegative. Sequenced input: PBMCs. The chain joins TRBV28 to TRBJ2-2, with TRBD2 identical over 8 bases. The CDR3 protein is CASSPSGRYTGELFF. CDR3 in DNA: TGTGCCAGCAGTCCGAGCGGGAGATACACCGGGGAGCTGTTTTTT.